These 30 T cell receptor beta chains originate from one sample sequenced in a study of blood T cell repertoires in COVID-19. Sequenced by immunoSEQ multiplex PCR; TCRdb stores in-frame clones only, minus some. This sample yields under 250,000 clones, of which over 80% are seen a single time; approximately 2.5% belongs to the top ten. Sequencing input: peripheral blood. The receptors come from a woman in her seventies with active or convalescent COVID-19.

The chain is built from TRBV30 and TRBJ1-2, with TRBD1 identical over 9 bases. The CDR3 totals 15 residues. Germline CDR1 GTSNPN, CDR2 SVGIG (reference sequence). The trim removed 0 bases at V and 6 bases at J, leaving 8 bases unmatched. The CDR3 spells CAWSVRVWTGDGYTF. DNA for the CDR3: TGTGCCTGGAGTGTACGAGTCTGGACAGGGGATGGCTACACCTTC.

V gene TRBV2 combines with J gene TRBJ1-2; 7 bases map to TRBD1. V shed 5 bases, J shed 6 bases, and the junction held 6 bases outside the gene matches. Germline V gene data show CDR1 as SNHLY and CDR2 as FYNNEI. This CDR3 has 13 amino acids. The CDR3 DNA reads as TGTGCCAGCAGTCGTCGACAGGGCGATGGCTACACCTTC. Translating gives CASSRRQGDGYTF.

CDR3 nucleotides: TGTGCCAGCGGAGGGGCTAGCGGGGGGAGCACAGATACGCAGTATTTT. This sequence encodes CASGGASGGSTDTQYF. The chain links TRBV28 to TRBJ2-3; TRBD2 matches at 11 bases. There are 16 residues in the CDR3. Trimming at V came to 8 bases and at J to 0 bases, leaving 7 bases not matched to a gene. CDR1 and CDR2 (germline): MDHEN, SYDVKM.

This rearrangement joins TRBV10-3 to TRBJ1-2; TRBD1 matches 10 bases. Germline CDR1 reads ENHRY; CDR2 reads SYGVKD. The CDR3 has 18 residues. V shed 4 bases, J shed 2 bases, and the junction held 13 bases outside the gene matches. CDR3 coding DNA: TGTGCCATCAGTGTTTTTCCGGGACAGGGGACTACGAACTATGGCTACACCTTC. Encoded protein: CAISVFPGQGTTNYGYTF.

The chain has TRBV11-2 and TRBJ2-1; D is perhaps TRBD2 (5 bases). Trimming took 0 bases from V and 0 from J, leaving 15 bases between them. The CDR3 contains 18 residues. CDR1 SGHAT and CDR2 FQNNGV come from the germline V gene. The CDR3 sequence: CASSLDGETYSSYNEQFF. The CDR3 DNA reads TGTGCCAGCAGCTTAGATGGGGAGACTTACAGCTCCTACAATGAGCAGTTCTTC.

DNA of the CDR3: TGTGCCAGCAGGGAGACAGATAGCAATCAGCCCCAGCATTTT. It specifies CASRETDSNQPQHF. This chain uses TRBV2 with TRBJ1-5, with a tentative D call TRBD1 (5 bases). The V and J ends lost 6 bases and 0 bases respectively, with 9 bases between them. Germline lookup yields CDR1 SNHLY and CDR2 FYNNEI. The CDR3 is 14 residues long.

The chain is built from TRBV5-1 and TRBJ2-5; no definite D call. V lost 6 bases and J lost 2, with 14 bases in between. The CDR3 is made up of 14 amino acids. The germline gives CDR1 SGHRS, CDR2 YFSETQ. The CDR3 coding sequence is TGCGCCAGCAACTCTCTACCGCCGCAAGAGACCCAGTACTTC. Translating gives CASNSLPPQETQYF.

The rearrangement joins TRBV7-9 to TRBJ1-6; D is uncertain. Germline V gives CDR1 SEHNR, CDR2 FQNEAQ (reference sequence). V dropped 4 bases and J dropped 7 bases, with 11 bases sitting between them. The CDR3 sequence is 14 residues long. The DNA of the CDR3 is TGTGCCAGCAGCTGGGAGCCAAGAAATTCACCCCTCCACTTT. Encoded protein: CASSWEPRNSPLHF.

CDR3 DNA sequence: TGCGCCAGCAGAACTGGACAGGGGGCCTATGGCTACACCTTC. It is translated as CASRTGQGAYGYTF. This sequence joins TRBV5-1 and TRBJ1-2, with 11 bases aligning to TRBD1. With V trimmed by 5 bases and J by 4 bases, 4 bases remained unmatched. Germline V gene data show CDR1 as SGHRS and CDR2 as YFSETQ. The length of the CDR3 is 14 residues.

The sample holds one count of this clone. The gene calls are TRBV27 and TRBJ2-1; TRBD2 aligns across 7 bases. This CDR3 comprises 15 residues. The V segment lost 6 bases and the J segment 1 base; nucleotides outside the gene matches: 6. Germline-derived CDR1 and CDR2 are MNHEY and SMNVEV (reference sequence). CDR3 residues: CASSVWGGSYNEQFF. For the CDR3, the DNA is TGTGCCAGCAGCGTCTGGGGGGGTTCCTACAATGAGCAGTTCTTC.

The chain has TRBV2 and TRBJ1-2, with D tentatively TRBD1 (6 bases). The V and J ends lost 4 bases and 5 bases respectively, with 11 bases between them. The CDR3 has 13 amino acids. Germline V lookup: CDR1 SNHLY, CDR2 FYNNEI. In DNA form, the CDR3 reads TGTGCCAGCAGTGTGGCAGGGGATTATGGCTACACCTTC. The encoded protein is CASSVAGDYGYTF.

This clone was picked up one time. The J gene is TRBJ2-1, the V gene TRBV5-1, with a tentative D call TRBD2 (5 bases). This CDR3 spans 14 amino acids. Germline V CDR1 and CDR2: SGHRS, YFSETQ. Trimming took 5 bases from V and 4 from J, leaving 13 bases between them. CDR3 amino acids: CASRPDLGYNEQFF. The CDR3 region has the DNA TGCGCCAGCAGACCGGACTTAGGATACAATGAGCAGTTCTTC. Looking up the rest from reference TRBV5-1 and TRBJ2-1 gives the full variable domain: KAGVTQTPRYLIKTRGQQVTLSCSPISGHRSVSWYQQTPGQGLQFLFEYFSETQRNKGNFPGRFSGRQFSNSRSEMNVSTLELGDSALYLCASRPDLGYNEQFFGPGTRLTVL.

This chain joins TRBV3-1 (or the pseudogene TRBV3-2) and TRBJ2-5, with 14 bases identical to TRBD2. J gave up 0 bases and V 1 base, and 4 bases lay outside the gene matches. The V gene's germline CDR1 is LGHDT and CDR2 YNNKEL (reference sequence). The CDR3 has 18 amino acids. CDR3 protein: CASSQGGTSGGNQETQYF. CDR3 bases: TGTGCCAGCAGCCAAGGCGGGACTAGCGGGGGTAACCAAGAGACCCAGTACTTC.

The chain has TRBV6-5 and TRBJ1-2; 7 bases are a match to TRBD1. The V and J ends lost 6 bases and 6 bases, in that order; junction bases with no gene match: 13. The CDR3 has 15 amino acids. In germline, CDR1 is MNHEY, CDR2 SVGAGI. CDR3 protein: CASSSGTENRDGYTF. The CDR3 nucleotides are TGTGCCAGCAGCTCCGGGACAGAAAATCGTGATGGCTACACCTTC.

This chain uses TRBV27 with TRBJ2-1; TRBD1 aligns across 8 bases. The CDR3 spans 14 residues. Trimming took 6 bases from V and 2 from J; bases not matched to a gene: 3. Germline V CDR1 and CDR2: MNHEY, SMNVEV (reference sequence). Here the CDR3 DNA reads TGTGCCAGCAGATACAGGGGGACCTACAATGAGCAGTTCTTC. Translated: CASRYRGTYNEQFF.

V and J are TRBV6-5 and TRBJ2-5; the match to TRBD1 covers 8 bases. CDR3 size: 14 residues. Germline assignment: CDR1 MNHEY and CDR2 SVGAGI. Unmatched junction bases numbered 3, after V lost 1 base and J lost 5 bases. The CDR3 DNA reads as TGTGCCAGCAGTTACTTCCAGGGGGCTGAGACCCAGTACTTC. As protein: CASSYFQGAETQYF.

This CDR3 reads CSVDGLSNEQFF. DNA for the CDR3: TGCAGCGTTGATGGTCTCAGTAATGAGCAGTTCTTC. V usage is TRBV29-1 and J usage is TRBJ2-1; D remains unclear. Germline loops: CDR1 SQVTM, CDR2 ANQGSEA. CDR3 length: 12 residues. Trimming removed 3 bases at V and 7 bases at J, with 10 bases between.

The DNA of the CDR3 is TGTGCCAGTAGTATGGGTAGCGGGAGGGTTAGGAATGAGCAGTTCTTC. Amino acids: CASSMGSGRVRNEQFF. The chain links TRBV19 to TRBJ2-1; 11 bases agree with TRBD2. Per the germline V gene, CDR1 is LNHDA and CDR2 is SQIVND (reference sequence). J was trimmed by 7 bases and V by 3 bases; bases with no gene match: 8. CDR3 length equals 16 residues.

CDR3 nucleotides: TGTGCCAGCAGCTTAGGGGTAGCAATAGAAGCTTTCTTT. Its protein product is CASSLGVAIEAFF. This chain links TRBV13 with TRBJ1-1; D is undetermined. The germline V gene encodes CDR1 PRHDT and CDR2 FYEKMQ (reference sequence). Deletions cut 0 bases from V and 8 bases from J, with 10 bases between. CDR3 size: 13 residues.

CDR3 nucleotides: TGTGCCAGCACCTCGCGGGGGAATGAGCAGTTCTTC. As protein: CASTSRGNEQFF. The chain has TRBV6-5 and TRBJ2-1; 7 bases line up with TRBD2. Germline CDR1 is MNHEY and CDR2 is SVGAGI. J gave up 7 bases and V 7 bases, and 4 bases lay outside the gene matches. The CDR3 extends over 12 amino acids.

The gene calls are TRBV28 and TRBJ2-1; perhaps TRBD2 as D (5 bases). V gave up 6 bases and J gave up 3 bases, with 9 bases separating them. The CDR3 consists of 13 residues. Germline CDR1 is MDHEN and CDR2 is SYDVKM. The DNA of the CDR3 is TGTGCCAGCAGAGGGAGAAACTACAATGAGCAGTTCTTC. This translates into CASRGRNYNEQFF.

Here the CDR3 DNA reads TGTGCCAGCAGCTTCTACACAGATCGGGAGGAGCAGTACTTC. As protein: CASSFYTDREEQYF. J is TRBJ2-7 and V is TRBV21-1; the table's TRBD2 call for D was not verified on the DNA. TRBV21-1 is recorded as a pseudogene. There are 14 residues in the CDR3.

Only one count was recorded for this clone. The chain carries TRBV28 and TRBJ1-2; D gene ambiguous. The V gene lost 9 bases and the J gene lost 4 bases, with 12 bases spanning the gap. Germline V gives CDR1 MDHEN, CDR2 SYDVKM. The CDR3 loop spans 12 amino acids. The CDR3, as DNA: TGTGCCAGTAGGACTTTCTCCTATGGCTACACCTTC. This translates into CASRTFSYGYTF.

V is TRBV19 and J is TRBJ2-1, with 11 positions matching TRBD1. Germline values: CDR1 LNHDA, CDR2 SQIVND (reference sequence). There are 14 residues in the CDR3. The J segment lost 7 bases and the V segment lost 5 bases, leaving 4 bases of the junction unmatched. In DNA form, the CDR3 reads TGTGCCAGTAGTGGGACAGGGGGGGGGAATGAGCAGTTCTTC. Protein product: CASSGTGGGNEQFF.

The genes are TRBV5-4 and TRBJ2-7, with 10 bases matching TRBD2. Germline V CDR1 and CDR2: SGHNT, YYREEE (reference sequence). The length of the CDR3 is 15 residues. V shed 3 bases and J 5 bases; nucleotides not matched to a gene: 8. As DNA, the CDR3 is TGTGCCAGCAGCTCCCAGCGGGAGGGGGGGGACGAGCAGTACTTC. Amino acid sequence: CASSSQREGGDEQYF.

The J gene is TRBJ1-2, the V gene TRBV7-9; TRBD1 might be the D (6 bases). Trimming shortened V by 3 bases and J by 3 bases, and 8 bases separated the two germline ends. CDR1 SEHNR and CDR2 FQNEAQ come from the germline V gene (reference sequence). The CDR3 totals 13 residues. The DNA of the CDR3 is TGTGCCAGCAGCTTCGAGGGGGACTATGGCTACACCTTC. Its protein product is CASSFEGDYGYTF.

The genes are TRBV6-5 and TRBJ2-1, with D maybe TRBD1 (6 bases). V lost 5 bases to trimming and J lost 0 bases, with 11 bases between them. The CDR3 consists of 15 residues. CDR1 and CDR2 from the germline V gene are MNHEY and SVGAGI. DNA for the CDR3: TGTGCCAGCAGTCGGGACATGAGCTCCTACAATGAGCAGTTCTTC. Protein product: CASSRDMSSYNEQFF.

V gene TRBV4-2 combines with J gene TRBJ2-3; D is ambiguous. The CDR3 covers 13 residues. Trimming took 1 base from V and 4 from J, leaving 6 bases between them. Germline V gene sequence: CDR1 LGHNA, CDR2 YNFKEQ. The CDR3 nucleotides are TGTGCCAGCAGCCAAGGGCCCGCAGATACGCAGTATTTT. Protein product: CASSQGPADTQYF.

The chain joins TRBV19 to TRBJ1-1; D gene unclear. Deletions cut 2 bases from V and 2 bases from J, with 9 bases between. This CDR3 has 14 amino acids. From germline, CDR1 is LNHDA and CDR2 SQIVND (reference sequence). The CDR3 loop reads CASSISGVNTEAFF. The DNA for the CDR3 is TGTGCCAGTAGTATAAGTGGAGTTAACACTGAAGCTTTCTTT. Full variable domain (missing parts from reference TRBV19 and TRBJ1-1): DGGITQSPKYLFRKEGQNVTLSCEQNLNHDAMYWYRQDPGQGLRLIYYSQIVNDFQKGDIAEGYSVSREKKESFPLTVTSAQKNPTAFYLCASSISGVNTEAFFGQGTRLTVV.

The chain uses TRBV9 and TRBJ2-2, with 7 bases fitting TRBD2. V shed 0 bases and J 1 base; nucleotides not matched to a gene: 9. Germline assignment: CDR1 SGDLS and CDR2 YYNGEE. This CDR3 comprises 18 residues. The CDR3 sequence is CASSVGPALAGNTGELFF. The CDR3 DNA reads TGTGCCAGCAGCGTAGGACCAGCGTTAGCGGGGAACACCGGGGAGCTGTTTTTT. The full variable domain, completed using reference TRBV9 and TRBJ2-2, is DSGVTQTPKHLITATGQRVTLRCSPRSGDLSVYWYQQSLDQGLQFLIQYYNGEERAKGNILERFSAQQFPDLHSELNLSSLELGDSALYFCASSVGPALAGNTGELFFGEGSRLTVL.